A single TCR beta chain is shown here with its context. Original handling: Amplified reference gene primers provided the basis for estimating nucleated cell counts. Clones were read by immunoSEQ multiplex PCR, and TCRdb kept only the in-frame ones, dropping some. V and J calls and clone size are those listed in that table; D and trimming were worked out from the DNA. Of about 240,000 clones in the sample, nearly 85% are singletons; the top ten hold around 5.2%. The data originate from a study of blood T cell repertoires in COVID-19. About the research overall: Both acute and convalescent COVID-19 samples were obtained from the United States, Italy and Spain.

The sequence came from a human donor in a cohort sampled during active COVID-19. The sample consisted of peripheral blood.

Written as DNA, the CDR3 is TGTGCCAGCAGCTTTAGCGGGCGGGACACAGATACGCAGTATTTT. It translates to CASSFSGRDTDTQYF. The genes are TRBV11-1 and TRBJ2-3, with TRBD2 matching 7 bases. Looked up from germline, CDR1 is SGHAT and CDR2 is FQDESV (reference sequence). This CDR3 has 15 amino acids. The J segment lost 2 bases and the V segment lost 3 bases, leaving 5 bases of the junction unmatched.